Only one count was recorded for the clone carrying this T cell receptor beta chain. The sample originates from a study of cytomegalovirus exposure and HLA in healthy donors. Study information: Earlier, almost 120 million unique TCR beta sequences were recovered from around 200 million T cells by an analysis.

Unrecorded immune exposures were likely, despite nominal health at sampling. The PCR had 60 Vbeta and 13 Jbeta primers. The repertoire was sequenced with immunoSEQ multiplex PCR; TCRdb's copy has only in-frame clones and lacks some. The table records around 130,000 clones, 88% of them present only once. Trimming pared 0 bases from V and 8 bases from J, leaving 12 bases between. The V gene's germline CDR1 is SGHRS and CDR2 YFSETQ. The CDR3 has 14 amino acids. The J gene is TRBJ2-1, the V gene TRBV5-1, with unresolved D. The TCR was taken from a woman in her thirties or forties in good health and CMV-seronegative. Sequences were obtained from PBMCs. CDR3 loop: CASSLAPPSDEQFF. The CDR3 nucleotides read TGCGCCAGCAGCTTGGCTCCCCCCTCGGATGAGCAGTTCTTC. Full variable domain (outside the CDR3, taken from reference TRBV5-1 and TRBJ2-1): KAGVTQTPRYLIKTRGQQVTLSCSPISGHRSVSWYQQTPGQGLQFLFEYFSETQRNKGNFPGRFSGRQFSNSRSEMNVSTLELGDSALYLCASSLAPPSDEQFFGPGTRLTVL.